The 8 T cell receptor beta chains below all came from one sample that was sequenced in a study of T cell changes during pregnancy in multiple sclerosis. The table came from immunoSEQ multiplex PCR; TCRdb's copy has only in-frame clones and leaves some out. The sample lists over 100,000 clones; 90% to 95% were seen once. This material consisted of peripheral blood, taken in the third trimester of pregnancy. These receptors all come from a female donor with multiple sclerosis, enrolled in a pregnancy study.

This sequence joins TRBV28 and TRBJ1-1; D is unresolved. V lost 3 bases, J lost 1 base, and 12 bases lay in between. CDR3 length: 15 residues. CDR1 MDHEN and CDR2 SYDVKM come from the germline V gene. CDR3 sequence reads: CASSLIPAENTEAFF. For the CDR3, the DNA is TGTGCCAGCAGTTTGATCCCAGCGGAGAACACTGAAGCTTTCTTT. The variable domain in full, completed from reference TRBV28 and TRBJ1-1, reads DVKVTQSSRYLVKRTGEKVFLECVQDMDHENMFWYRQDPGLGLRLIYFSYDVKMKEKGDIPEGYSVSREKKERFSLILESASTNQTSMYLCASSLIPAENTEAFFGQGTRLTVV.

The chain joins TRBV5-4 to TRBJ1-1; no clear D. Germline V gene data show CDR1 as SGHNT and CDR2 as YYREEE (reference sequence). This CDR3 has 12 residues. V was pared by 2 bases and J by 6 bases, with 8 bases between. CDR3 amino acids: CASSFGGSEAFF. As DNA, the CDR3 is TGTGCCAGCAGCTTCGGAGGTTCTGAAGCTTTCTTT. Complete variable domain (other parts from reference TRBV5-4 and TRBJ1-1): ETGVTQSPTHLIKTRGQQVTLRCSSQSGHNTVSWYQQALGQGPQFIFQYYREEENGRGNFPPRFSGLQFPNYSSELNVNALELDDSALYLCASSFGGSEAFFGQGTRLTVV.

CDR3 DNA: TGTGCCAGCAGCCAGGGTGGGGCGTCCTACGAGCAGTACTTC. Its translation: CASSQGGASYEQYF. The chain joins TRBV6-5 to TRBJ2-7, with a possible D match to TRBD1 (5 bases). The CDR3 length is 14 residues. The ends were cut back, 6 bases at V and 1 base at J, with 13 bases in the middle. The germline V gene has CDR1 MNHEY and CDR2 SVGAGI.

The chain carries TRBV6-1 and TRBJ1-1, with 7 positions matching TRBD1. Germline assignment: CDR1 MNHNS and CDR2 SASEGT. The CDR3 runs 15 residues. J gave up 4 bases and V 6 bases, and 11 bases lay outside the gene matches. The CDR3 protein is CASRDLGQYFTEAFF. The CDR3 region has the DNA TGTGCCAGCAGGGACTTGGGACAGTATTTCACTGAAGCTTTCTTT.

This sequence joins TRBV5-6 and TRBJ2-2; a possible D gene is TRBD1 (6 bases). This CDR3 is built from 15 residues. V dropped 0 bases and J dropped 4 bases, with 10 bases sitting between them. Per germline, CDR1 SGHDT and CDR2 YYEEEE. CDR3 loop: CASSLGGTTTGELFF. The DNA of the CDR3 is TGTGCCAGCAGCTTGGGGGGGACAACCACCGGGGAGCTGTTTTTT.

The chain is built from TRBV10-3 and TRBJ2-3; TRBD2 agrees at 11 bases. V lost 10 bases to trimming and J lost 3 bases; unmatched junction nucleotides: 6. The germline CDR1 and CDR2 sequences are ENHRY and SYGVKD. The CDR3 is 14 amino acids. CDR3 sequence reads: CARPGTSGTDTQYF. As DNA, the CDR3 is TGTGCCAGACCCGGGACTAGCGGTACAGATACGCAGTATTTT.

This clone was seen just once. The chain employs TRBV19 and TRBJ2-5; TRBD1 matches at 7 bases. This CDR3 has 14 residues. Germline CDR1 LNHDA, CDR2 SQIVND (reference sequence). V shed 5 bases, J shed 4 bases, and the junction held 7 bases outside the gene matches. The CDR3 region has the DNA TGTGCCAGTAGTTTCCGACAGGGTGGAGAGACCCAGTACTTC. Translating it yields CASSFRQGGETQYF. Drawing the rest from reference TRBV19 and TRBJ2-5, the complete variable domain is DGGITQSPKYLFRKEGQNVTLSCEQNLNHDAMYWYRQDPGQGLRLIYYSQIVNDFQKGDIAEGYSVSREKKESFPLTVTSAQKNPTAFYLCASSFRQGGETQYFGPGTRLLVL.

J is TRBJ2-5 and V is TRBV2, with 11 nucleotides matching TRBD2. The CDR3 spans 17 residues. Per germline, CDR1 SNHLY and CDR2 FYNNEI. Unmatched junction bases numbered 11, after V lost 5 bases and J lost 3 bases. The CDR3, as DNA: TGTGCCAGCAGTCCGGGACTAGCGGAAAAAACCGAAGAGACCCAGTACTTC. Its protein is CASSPGLAEKTEETQYF.